The entry below gives a single TCR beta chain sequence along with its context. Its antigen is as yet unknown. The data stem from a study of OX40 agonist ivuxolimab in advanced cancers. Overall study context: The study enrolled dose-escalation patients with hepatocellular carcinoma, melanoma, renal cell or head and neck cancer. Study-wide findings and caveats: Specificity for antigen went undetermined in the expanded peripheral T cells.

Repertoires were generated with immunoSEQ multiplex PCR, while TCRdb's copy carries only in-frame clones and drops some. This repertoire shows about 100,000 clones, 84% found once; its top ten account for approximately 5.5%. Patients were excluded for autoimmune disease history or systemic immunosuppression. The CDR3 length is 11 residues. CDR1 and CDR2 from the germline V gene are SGHAT and FQNNGV. Specimen: CD4+ or CD8+ T cells sorted from blood, collected in a trial of the OX40 agonist ivuxolimab. The TCR comes from an adult with an advanced solid tumor such as melanoma, head and neck, liver or kidney cancer. This chain joins TRBV11-2 and TRBJ1-1; D possibly corresponds to TRBD1 (5 bases). The CDR3 region is CTSEGVTEAFF. The CDR3 DNA reads TGTACCTCAGAAGGGGTCACTGAAGCTTTCTTT.